The 2 T cell receptor beta chains in this list originate from one sample, sequenced in a study of T-cell reconstitution after alpha-beta-depleted transplantation in children. Preparation of the TCRbeta library involved a method that used unique molecular identifiers. TCRdb processed the PCR reads anew with MiXCR; each CDR3 protein has one entry. Here the sample spans 700,000 to 950,000 distinct CDR3 sequences, 16% being singletons. The source was PBMCs, mostly from graft donor cells, collected 360 days after TCRalphabeta/CD19-depleted stem cell transplant. The receptors here all came from a male patient between 10 and 17 years old who had a stem cell transplant for acute lymphoblastic leukemia, so the T cells may come from the graft donor.

This clonotype was recorded at least ten times. The genes are TRBV24-1 and TRBJ2-1; 10 bases map to TRBD1. The CDR3 totals 17 residues. Germline trimming cut 3 bases from V and 10 bases from J; bases unmatched to any gene: 14. The germline V gene has CDR1 KGHDR and CDR2 SFDVKD. CDR3 sequence: CATSDLPPDRGYWEQFF. CDR3 in DNA: TGTGCCACCAGTGATCTCCCCCCGGACAGGGGGTATTGGGAGCAGTTCTTC.

This clonotype was seen ten or more times. The CDR3 DNA reads as TGTGCCAGCAGTCCCGGTACAGTACTCTACGAGCAGTACTTC. It encodes CASSPGTVLYEQYF. V gene TRBV12-3 or TRBV12-4 combines with J gene TRBJ2-7; D remains unclear. The CDR3 totals 14 residues. V was pared by 5 bases and J by 3 bases, with 14 bases between.